These 20 T cell receptor beta chains came from one sample sequenced in a study of T cell responses to AZD1222 COVID-19 vaccine. Method: immunoSEQ multiplex PCR; TCRdb's copy keeps in-frame clones and lacks some. The sample comprises about 210,000 clones, approximately 94% of which are singletons, and approximately 1.7% rests with the top ten. This material consisted of peripheral blood, taken 28 days after the second dose of the MenACWY control vaccine. The origin of the receptors is an adult who received the MenACWY meningococcal vaccine as a control.

This chain uses TRBV30 with TRBJ2-5; D might be TRBD2 (5 bases). The length of the CDR3 is 11 residues. The V gene lost 2 bases and the J gene lost 5 bases, with 6 bases spanning the gap. The germline gives CDR1 GTSNPN, CDR2 SVGIG (reference sequence). CDR3: CAWSWEETQYF. Here the CDR3 DNA reads TGTGCCTGGAGTTGGGAGGAGACCCAGTACTTC.

The rearrangement uses TRBV5-4 and TRBJ2-7, with 7 bases that match TRBD2. The germline CDR1 and CDR2 sequences are SGHNT and YYREEE (reference sequence). V gave up 4 bases and J gave up 2 bases; unmatched junction bases: 15. The CDR3 covers 17 residues. The CDR3 DNA sequence: TGTGCCAGCAGCCCGGGTGGGGGAGGGCCCTCTGCCTACGAGCAGTACTTC. Translated, it gives CASSPGGGGPSAYEQYF.

V and J are TRBV5-1 and TRBJ1-1; 8 bases agree with TRBD1. Per the germline V gene, CDR1 is SGHRS and CDR2 is YFSETQ. The CDR3 length is 14 residues. Unmatched junction bases numbered 6, after V lost 1 base and J lost 7 bases. The DNA of the CDR3 is TGCGCCAGCAGCTTGATATCCAGGGGGCTTGAAGCTTTCTTT. Translated, it gives CASSLISRGLEAFF. The whole variable domain, filled in from reference TRBV5-1 and TRBJ1-1, reads KAGVTQTPRYLIKTRGQQVTLSCSPISGHRSVSWYQQTPGQGLQFLFEYFSETQRNKGNFPGRFSGRQFSNSRSEMNVSTLELGDSALYLCASSLISRGLEAFFGQGTRLTVV.

The chain links TRBV9 to TRBJ2-7; 10 bases fit TRBD1. The ends lost 3 bases at V and 5 bases at J; junction bases unmatched: 8. The CDR3 covers 15 residues. In germline, CDR1 is SGDLS, CDR2 YYNGEE. The CDR3 DNA reads as TGTGCCAGCAGCGAATCCGGGACAGGGGTTCACGAGCAGTACTTC. This codes for CASSESGTGVHEQYF.

The chain couples TRBV28 to TRBJ1-1; no firm D call. The CDR3 is 11 amino acids. V dropped 6 bases and J dropped 9 bases, with 11 bases sitting between them. Germline lookup yields CDR1 MDHEN and CDR2 SYDVKM. CDR3 coding DNA: TGTGCCAGCAGGAACCCCGGGAAAGCTTTCTTT. Translating gives CASRNPGKAFF.

This sequence joins TRBV7-9 and TRBJ1-2; D gene unclear. This CDR3 has 12 amino acids. Germline V gives CDR1 SEHNR, CDR2 FQNEAQ (reference sequence). Trimming took 1 base from V and 6 from J, leaving 6 bases between them. The CDR3 protein is CASSLGSDGYTF. In DNA, the CDR3 is TGTGCCAGCAGCTTAGGGTCGGATGGCTACACCTTC.

This clone was detected only once. The chain is built from TRBV7-3 and TRBJ2-5, with a tentative D call TRBD2 (5 bases). In germline, CDR1 is SGHTA, CDR2 FQGTGA. The germline V and J ends were trimmed by 5 bases and 1 base, with 8 bases remaining between them. The CDR3 runs 13 residues. The CDR3 DNA reads as TGTGCCAGCAGCCCCGGGATCCAAGAGACCCAGTACTTC. The encoded protein is CASSPGIQETQYF. Drawing the rest from reference TRBV7-3 and TRBJ2-5, the complete variable domain is GAGVSQTPSNKVTEKGKYVELRCDPISGHTALYWYRQSLGQGPEFLIYFQGTGAADDSGLPNDRFFAVRPEGSVSTLKIQRTERGDSAVYLCASSPGIQETQYFGPGTRLLVL.

V is TRBV11-2 and J is TRBJ2-7; D might be TRBD1 or TRBD2, each matching 6 bases. CDR1 SGHAT and CDR2 FQNNGV come from the germline V gene. V was cut by 0 bases and J by 5 bases, with 14 bases left in between. The CDR3 runs 15 residues. CDR3 protein: CASSLESQGGNEQYF. CDR3 coding DNA: TGTGCCAGCAGCTTAGAGTCCCAAGGGGGGAACGAGCAGTACTTC.

The chain has TRBV29-1 and TRBJ1-2; no firm D call. The V end was cut by 6 bases, the J end by 7 bases, with 21 bases between. CDR3 length equals 14 residues. Per the germline V gene, CDR1 is SQVTM and CDR2 is ANQGSEA. Written as DNA, the CDR3 is TGCAGCGTCCGATTAACTACCTCAATCGGTGGCTACACCTTC. Its protein is CSVRLTTSIGGYTF.

The rearrangement links TRBV28 to TRBJ1-5; D uncertain. Germline assignment: CDR1 MDHEN and CDR2 SYDVKM. The CDR3 extends over 15 amino acids. Trimming shortened V by 7 bases and J by 3 bases, and 16 bases separated the two germline ends. CDR3 nucleotides: TGTGCCAGCACTAGCCCTTCGGGCCTCAATCAGCCCCAGCATTTT. Residues: CASTSPSGLNQPQHF.

The rearrangement joins TRBV28 to TRBJ1-4, with a possible D match to TRBD1 (5 bases). V was shortened by 2 bases and J by 5 bases, with 18 bases between the two germline ends. Per germline, CDR1 MDHEN and CDR2 SYDVKM. This CDR3 spans 17 amino acids. CDR3 in amino acids: CASSLGDVSGHNEKLFF. The DNA for the CDR3 is TGTGCCAGCAGTTTAGGGGACGTCAGTGGGCACAATGAAAAACTGTTTTTT.

This chain joins TRBV20-1 and TRBJ2-2; the D is unclear. CDR3 length: 11 amino acids. With 3 bases removed from V and 7 bases from J, the gap between germline ends came to 6 bases. Germline-derived CDR1 and CDR2 are DFQATT and SNEGSKA (reference sequence). CDR3 sequence: CSASLGGELFF. The CDR3 DNA reads TGCAGTGCTAGTCTAGGCGGGGAGCTGTTTTTT.

This chain connects TRBV12-3 or TRBV12-4 to TRBJ2-1; D might be TRBD1 (6 bases). Trimming took off 6 bases at V and 6 bases at J, with 12 bases between the two ends. The CDR3 loop spans 13 amino acids. CDR3 sequence: CASSRTQGNEQFF. CDR3 sequence (DNA): TGTGCCAGCAGCCGCACACAGGGCAATGAGCAGTTCTTC.

The count of this clone is one. The chain combines TRBV6-5 with TRBJ1-4; TRBD1 agrees at 10 bases. V lost 5 bases, J lost 5 bases, and 5 bases stayed unmatched. Germline V gene data show CDR1 as MNHEY and CDR2 as SVGAGI. The CDR3 totals 15 residues. The CDR3 loop is CASSRRTGGNEKLFF. In nucleotides, the CDR3 is TGTGCCAGCAGTAGACGGACAGGGGGAAATGAAAAACTGTTTTTT.

V is TRBV7-3 and J is TRBJ1-6, with 8 bases that match TRBD1. Germline CDR1 is SGHTA and CDR2 is FQGTGA. The V gene end was trimmed by 2 bases and the J gene end by 8 bases; junction bases not matched to a gene: 5. The CDR3 has 15 residues. The CDR3 nucleotides read TGTGCCAGCAGCTTAGTAGGACAGGGACATTCACCCCTCCACTTT. This translates into CASSLVGQGHSPLHF.

The chain combines TRBV27 with TRBJ1-5; 8 nucleotides line up with TRBD1. From germline, CDR1 is MNHEY and CDR2 SMNVEV (reference sequence). Unmatched junction bases numbered 8, after V lost 3 bases and J lost 7 bases. The CDR3 contains 15 residues. The CDR3 bases are TGTGCCAGCAGTTTGGGCAGGGGGCCTTACCAGCCCCAGCATTTT. Protein sequence: CASSLGRGPYQPQHF.

The chain joins TRBV19 to TRBJ2-3; D call uncertain. The length of the CDR3 is 15 residues. Germline V gene lookup returns CDR1 LNHDA and CDR2 SQIVND (reference sequence). V was trimmed by 2 bases and J by 0 bases, leaving 9 bases between them. CDR3 loop: CASSILGRSTDTQYF. The CDR3 DNA follows: TGTGCCAGTAGTATACTCGGCAGAAGCACAGATACGCAGTATTTT.

The gene calls are TRBV7-2 and TRBJ1-1, with D hard to call. This CDR3 spans 15 amino acids. Germline V gene sequence: CDR1 SGHTA, CDR2 FQGNSA. V was trimmed by 1 base and J by 6 bases, leaving 15 bases between them. The CDR3 spells CASSLGPRRVAEAFF. The CDR3 DNA follows: TGTGCCAGCAGCTTAGGACCGCGGCGAGTCGCTGAAGCTTTCTTT.

The chain joins TRBV6-5 to TRBJ1-2; TRBD1 matches 8 bases. Trimming removed 6 bases from V and 5 bases from J; junction bases left unmatched: 5. Per the germline V gene, CDR1 is MNHEY and CDR2 is SVGAGI. There are 13 residues in the CDR3. This chain's CDR3 is CASRQGADYGYTF. In DNA form, the CDR3 reads TGTGCCAGCAGGCAGGGGGCTGATTATGGCTACACCTTC.

The chain joins TRBV25-1 to TRBJ1-2, with D possibly being TRBD1 (5 bases). V lost 6 bases to trimming and J lost 6 bases, with 14 bases between them. The CDR3 length is 13 residues. Germline loops: CDR1 MGHDK, CDR2 SYGVNS. CDR3 bases: TGTGCCAGCAGATCACTGGGGGGTCATGGCTACACCTTC. Its translation: CASRSLGGHGYTF.